This T cell receptor (beta chain) was sequenced during a study of cytomegalovirus exposure and HLA in healthy donors. About the study: Earlier, 200 million or so T cells were analyzed, and 95 million to 140 million unique TCR beta sequences were found among them. Whole-study results and caveats: The authors later found TCR association rates varying by HLA locus, with DRB1 most and HLA-C fewest.

The study ran its PCR with 60 Vbeta and 13 Jbeta primers. Using immunoSEQ multiplex PCR, the repertoire was profiled, and TCRdb retains in-frame clones only, with some absent. The repertoire holds approximately 180,000 clones, with 70% to 85% as singletons. About this clone: What it binds is unknown.

CDR1 and CDR2 from the germline V gene are SGHVS and FQNEAQ. The length of the CDR3 is 11 residues. The V end lost 3 bases, the J end lost 10 bases, and 4 bases lay between the germline ends. This chain connects TRBV7-8 to TRBJ1-6; D ambiguous. The source is a human donor in good health. The specimen sequenced was PBMCs. The CDR3 coding sequence is TGTGCCAGCAGCTTGAGATCACCCCTCCACTTT. Translation gives CASSLRSPLHF.